This T cell receptor (beta chain) originates from a study of blood T cell repertoires in COVID-19. This clone was seen a single time. Losses at the gene ends were 2 bases for V and 7 bases for J; bases not matched to a gene: 5. Germline CDR1 MNHEY, CDR2 SVGEGT. The CDR3 length is 15 residues. Clones were sequenced by immunoSEQ multiplex PCR, and TCRdb holds only the in-frame ones, with some missing. The sample has 250,000 to 300,000 clones; about nine tenths are singletons. The TCR was taken from a woman younger than 45 with COVID-19, enrolled during active disease. V usage is TRBV6-2 or TRBV6-3 and J usage is TRBJ2-1; 10 nucleotides match TRBD2. The material sequenced was peripheral blood. This CDR3 is CASSYKSSGRNEQFF. CDR3 in DNA: TGTGCCAGCAGTTACAAATCTAGCGGGAGAAATGAGCAGTTCTTC.